The subject of this entry is one T cell receptor (beta chain). The target antigen is unknown. This sample stems from a study of cytomegalovirus exposure and HLA in healthy donors. Study findings and constraints: Segments of the TCR beta V type were, in most cases, productive about 87% or about 30% of the time in an earlier analysis.

The CDR3 has 15 amino acids. The PCR employed 60 Vbeta primers together with 13 Jbeta primers. TCRdb's table, derived via immunoSEQ multiplex PCR, lists solely in-frame clones and lacks some. The data contain 190,000 or so clones, about 76% of them singletons. The sample taken for sequencing was PBMCs. This receptor was taken from a male donor in good health and CMV-seropositive. The rearrangement joins TRBV7-5 to TRBJ2-1; TRBD2, as called in the table, went unchecked against the DNA. TRBV7-5 is flagged as a pseudogene. The CDR3 nucleotides read TGTGCCAGAAGTGCCGTACCGGGACTAGCGGGAGTTTTGTTCTTC. Translated, it gives CARSAVPGLAGVLFF.